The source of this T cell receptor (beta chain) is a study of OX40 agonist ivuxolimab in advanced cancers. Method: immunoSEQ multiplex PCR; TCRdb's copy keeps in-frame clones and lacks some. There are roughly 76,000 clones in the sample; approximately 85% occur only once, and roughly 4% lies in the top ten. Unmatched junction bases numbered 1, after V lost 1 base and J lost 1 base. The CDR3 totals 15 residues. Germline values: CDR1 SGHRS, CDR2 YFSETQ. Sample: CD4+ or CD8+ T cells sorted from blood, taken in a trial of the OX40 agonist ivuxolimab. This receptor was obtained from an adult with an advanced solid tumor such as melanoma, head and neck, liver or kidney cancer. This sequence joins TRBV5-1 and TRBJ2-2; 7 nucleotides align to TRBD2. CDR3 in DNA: TGCGCCAGCAGCTTGTTAGCGGGGAACACCGGGGAGCTGTTTTTT. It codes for CASSLLAGNTGELFF.